This TCR beta chain derives from a study of T cells in Graves' hyperthyroidism and ophthalmopathy (dated by TCRdb to the late 2010s). Regarding the study in general: Peripheral blood samples were taken at initial diagnosis, before any treatment was given. To identify TCR V-J signatures that set the groups apart, the researchers used a discovery cohort of 100 or so patients, made up of some 41 with Graves' ophthalmopathy and 57 with stable Graves' hyperthyroidism. An independent validation cohort of 18 to 20 hyperthyroidism patients and roughly 16 patients who later progressed to ophthalmopathy tested prospective prediction of ophthalmopathy. The 75 to 100 discovery patients were randomly split 7:3 into training and test sets. In addition, the study compared T-cell repertoires in thyroid tissue and in blood from five or six Graves' hyperthyroidism patients. Once sampling was done, hyperthyroidism patients were given methimazole at a starting dose of 30 mg daily, whereas ophthalmopathy patients were given high-dose intravenous methylprednisolone. According to the paper, TCR Vbeta CDR3 sequencing was carried out on around 140 peripheral blood samples, which came from approximately 41 ophthalmopathy, approximately 78 hyperthyroidism and approximately 17 progressor patients. Beyond this particular receptor, the publication reports: No statistical method was used to set the sample size in advance, and investigators knew the group allocation. In validation, the model predicted progression to ophthalmopathy with around 71% sensitivity and over 72% specificity, a median of 6.5 months before onset. Most expanded thyroid clonotypes (frequency above 0.001) were also detected in blood, a finding suggesting that blood repertoires may reflect thyroid immune responses. In cross-validation, a model built on a 13 V-J signature told ophthalmopathy apart from stable hyperthyroidism with approximately 90% sensitivity and around 84% specificity, and in testing the same model reached 80%/75%.

V is shortened by 5 bases, J by 5 bases, and the region joining them spans 21 bases. The CDR1 and CDR2 encoded by the germline V gene (reference sequence) are SEHNR and FQNEAQ. The cysteine opens and the phenylalanine closes a CDR3 of 16 amino acids. Just CDR3 DNA is preserved here, 48 bases in frame from base 1. The table lists this clonotype with a few counts. Its antigen specificity is not known. It has no much larger one-base neighbor in the sample; base qualities were not kept. Amplification of TCR beta CDR3 regions was carried out from RNA transcripts. The first round of RT-PCR for the TCR CDR3 was performed with the HTBI primer set and the Qiagen OneStep RT-PCR kit. The libraries were constructed in a second round of multiplex PCR and then size-selected and purified. Sequencing of the libraries was done on an Illumina HiSeq2000 using paired-end 100 bp reads. The original methods were these. SOAPnuke was used to process the raw data, throwing out any read that contained adapters or uncalled bases, had a mean Phred below 15, or lacked an exact constant-primer or identifier match. COPE v1.2.5 was used to merge high-quality paired reads, and clonotypes were defined as unique nucleotide sequences. MiTCR v1.1 was used to align clonotypes to the IMGT TRBV, TRBD and TRBJ reference segments. The analysis included only V-J combinations with a frequency above 0.0001, which together covered 99% to 99.2% of the repertoires. The TCS score was defined as the ratio of F50 (clonal expansion) to E x V (chaos), calculated using BLOSUM62-based TCRdist between CDR3 peptides within each V-J. Welch's t-statistics and random forest reduced 450 to 600 V-J features to roughly 13, which were used in a naive Bayes classifier (R e1071). TCRdb ran its own pipeline on the public reads, namely fastp trimming at Q25 and MiXCR clone calling, and kept in-frame beta chains. Rows are combined by CDR3 protein, so each entry shows the most common genes and DNA. The V and J calls shown here were made by TCRdb, not taken from the authors' results. The sample contains 650,000 to 750,000 distinct CDR3 sequences, around 15% of them found a single time. The top ten clonotypes cover roughly a tenth of the sample.

Stable Graves' hyperthyroidism was defined as no progression to ophthalmopathy during 18 months of follow-up. Hyperthyroidism patients were aged 18 to 65 years and newly diagnosed, with disease duration of less than 2 months. Patients with uncontrolled infections, other autoimmune diseases, pregnancy or lactation were excluded. Diagnoses relied on clinical symptoms, serum thyroxine and TRAb, thyroid ultrasound and orbital computed tomography. PBMCs were separated from 10 ml of fresh peripheral blood using Ficoll-Paque density gradient centrifugation. Total RNA was extracted with Trizol reagent, and quality was checked on an Agilent 2100 Bioanalyzer.

The sample comprised blood. The receptor chain draws on TRBV7-9 and TRBJ1-1, with the D gene not confidently named. The clonotype comes from a woman aged 18-30 years with Graves' hyperthyroidism. The nucleotide sequence reads as follows: TGTGCCAGCAGCACTAACCCCAGGACTTACGAGACTGAAGCTTTCTTT. This encodes CASSTNPRTYETEAFF. The CDR3, completed at both ends by the reference TRBV7-9 and TRBJ1-1 genes, gives the full variable domain DTGVSQNPRHKITKRGQNVTFRCDPISEHNRLYWYRQTLGQGPEFLTYFQNEAQLEKSRLLSDRFSAERPKGSFSTLEIQRTEQGDSAMYLCASSTNPRTYETEAFFGQGTRLTVV.